This T cell receptor beta chain was documented in a study of shared clonotypes between healthy human individuals. Overall study context: CD4 naive and memory got three plates each, CD8 naive two, CD8 memory one.

Clones were sequenced by immunoSEQ multiplex PCR, and TCRdb holds only the in-frame ones, with some missing. The data contain about 2.2 million clones, roughly 91% of them singletons. This clone was seen more than once but under ten times. Naive CD8 cells lacked CD45RO and underwent positive selection for CCR7, leaving out terminally differentiated effector memory CD45RA+ cells. Trimming removed 7 bases from V and 2 bases from J; junction bases left unmatched: 11. The CDR3 extends over 16 amino acids. CDR1 is MDHEN, CDR2 SYDVKM, per germline. The origin of this receptor is a man aged 18 to 30 in good health. Some clones in this sample may be carry-over from other donors' samples. This chain joins TRBV28 and TRBJ1-3, with TRBD1 matching over 7 bases. Sequenced: naive CD8+ T cells from PBMCs. CDR3 in amino acids: CASIYRGLETGNTIYF. As DNA, the CDR3 is TGTGCCAGCATCTACAGGGGATTGGAGACTGGAAACACCATATATTTT.